This T cell receptor beta chain is drawn from a study of monozygotic twins with inflammatory bowel disease. Nested amplification of TCRalpha and TCRbeta cDNA involved two PCRs of around 16 and 10 cycles. TCRdb reprocessed the 5' RACE reads and keeps a single row for each CDR3 protein, giving no DNA. The sample holds 350,000 to 500,000 distinct CDR3 sequences. A roughly 2.5 ml blood sample was drawn per donor. A note on this clonotype: Its antigen is not identified.

Study-wide results and limits: Patient repertoire variability may have increased through differing immunosuppressive treatments. Healthy twins showed more clonotype sharing with others than IBD patients, especially patients with disease activity.

The germline CDR1 and CDR2 sequences are SGHRS and YFSETQ. The CDR3 contains 16 residues. The sample was blood. The source of this sequence is a human donor with ulcerative colitis or Crohn's disease, or a healthy co-twin of an affected twin (not recorded which). The V call is TRBV5-1, the J call TRBJ2-3; the TCRdb D gene call, TRBD1, has no DNA to confirm it. CDR3 sequence reads: CASSLAGGLSTDTQYF.